This TCR beta chain originates from a study of cytomegalovirus exposure and HLA in healthy donors. Study-level information: The 100 million to 120 million unique TCR beta sequences, from about 170 million T cells, were found by an earlier analysis. HLA-typed donors contributed some 85 million unique TCRs, which were held in an early data release.

The germline CDR1 and CDR2 sequences are MNHEY and SVGAGI. V shed 4 bases and J 3 bases; nucleotides not matched to a gene: 6. The CDR3 spans 15 residues. 13 Jbeta primers and 60 Vbeta primers were used for the PCR. Method: immunoSEQ multiplex PCR; TCRdb's copy keeps in-frame clones and lacks some. The sample has a few hundred thousand clones; under 80% are singletons. The sequence derives from a girl aged 2-9 years in good health and CMV-seronegative. Sequencing was done on a sample of PBMCs. V and J are TRBV6-5 and TRBJ1-5, with 7 bases identical to TRBD1. Written as DNA, the CDR3 is TGTGCCAGCAGTTCCACAGGGGTCGTCAATCAGCCCCAGCATTTT. Translation gives CASSSTGVVNQPQHF.